A selection of T cell receptor beta chains follows, all from one sample in a study of T cell responses to AZD1222 COVID-19 vaccine. Sequencing was performed with immunoSEQ multiplex PCR; in TCRdb, only in-frame clones are kept and a portion is missing. Among approximately 180,000 clones listed, about 90% were seen once. This specimen consisted of peripheral blood, obtained on day 0 of AZD1222 vaccination. The origin of the receptors is an adult in good health. CDR3s include the opening cysteine and the closing phenylalanine or tryptophan. Fields, in order: J gene, V gene, CDR3 protein.

>TRBJ2-3|TRBV7-8
CASSFPPGRTDTQYF
>TRBJ2-5|TRBV7-5
CVRSPRRRGRQETQYF
>TRBJ2-5|TRBV28
CASRDGAGDQETQYF
>TRBJ1-6|TRBV2
CASSEADNSPLHF
>TRBJ2-1|TRBV3-1/TRBV3-2
CASSPGGHEQFF
>TRBJ1-2|TRBV6-5
CASSYGGYGYTF
>TRBJ1-4|TRBV28
CASGLSASFATNEKLFF
>TRBJ1-5|TRBV4-1
CASSQRPNQPQHF
>TRBJ2-7|TRBV5-1
CASTYETGTATYEQYF
>TRBJ1-5|TRBV5-5
CASSPDSVQPQHF
>TRBJ2-1|TRBV29-1
CSAQGHTRTLSSYNEQFF
>TRBJ2-2|TRBV9
CASSLSSGTSGAGELFF
>TRBJ1-1|TRBV20-1
CSARGATEAFF
>TRBJ2-7|TRBV3-1/TRBV3-2
CASSPGSSYEQYF
>TRBJ1-2|TRBV28
CASSTNTNYGYTF
>TRBJ2-3|TRBV10-3
CAIRRDRSTDTQYF
>TRBJ2-1|TRBV7-9
CASSHRDREYNEQFF
>TRBJ2-7|TRBV6-5
CASSTPRRSYEQYF
>TRBJ1-6|TRBV10-3
CAISELGQGNSPLHF
>TRBJ1-2|TRBV4-3
CASSHFNYGYTF
>TRBJ2-3|TRBV1
CTSSQANRDWRTDTQYF
>TRBJ2-5|TRBV6-5
CASRRQGGETQYF
>TRBJ1-2|TRBV12-3/TRBV12-4
CASSLRYGYGYTF
>TRBJ1-5|TRBV10-3
CAISEVGGSREPQHF
>TRBJ1-1|TRBV5-5
CASTPPGGLNTEAFF
>TRBJ2-5|TRBV7-9
CASSLGMALETQYF
>TRBJ2-5|TRBV10-3
CAISDRGGAGRETQYF
>TRBJ1-2|TRBV6-5
CASSLEGMYGYTF
>TRBJ1-5|TRBV12-3/TRBV12-4
CASSLGGQPQHF
>TRBJ2-7|TRBV5-6
CASSSGTYEQYF
>TRBJ2-3|TRBV21-1
CASSARGQGGCTDTQYF
>TRBJ1-6|TRBV28
CASSTTRQGYNSPLHF
>TRBJ1-3|TRBV30
CAWGTRTSSGNTIYF
>TRBJ1-2|TRBV28
CASSGDRDRYGYTF
>TRBJ1-2|TRBV4-1
CASSLRDKIVANYGYTF
>TRBJ1-3|TRBV13
CASSLVRNTIYF
>TRBJ2-1|TRBV7-3
CASSFRQGANEQFF
>TRBJ1-2|TRBV7-2
CASSTRLTGAYGYTF
>TRBJ2-3|TRBV27
CASSLLNTQYF
>TRBJ1-6|TRBV7-9
CASSPRDRLNSPLHF